The 3 T cell receptor beta chains below come from one sample, sequenced in a study of pediatric ulcerative colitis. During colonoscopy, one to two rectal pinch biopsies were collected. The assay was immunoSEQ multiplex PCR, and TCRdb's table has in-frame clones only and misses some. The sample lists 20,000 to 25,000 clones; around 69% were seen once. Source material: gut tissue. The receptors here all came from a boy between 10 and 17 years old with severe ulcerative colitis.

This chain uses TRBV5-1 with TRBJ2-7; 9 nucleotides line up with TRBD1. The CDR3 is 15 residues long. The ends lost 5 bases at V and 6 bases at J; junction bases unmatched: 12. Germline V gene lookup returns CDR1 SGHRS and CDR2 YFSETQ. CDR3 in DNA: TGCGCCAGCAGATCATCCGGGACAGGGAGATCCGAGCAGTACTTC. Encoded protein: CASRSSGTGRSEQYF.

The rearrangement links TRBV4-1 to TRBJ1-4; D remains ambiguous. The germline V gene encodes CDR1 MGHRA and CDR2 YSYEKL. The V end was cut by 0 bases, the J end by 4 bases, with 15 bases between. The CDR3 is 17 amino acids. The CDR3 region is CASSQEVTTLINEKLFF. As DNA, the CDR3 is TGCGCCAGCAGCCAAGAAGTCACGACCCTTATTAATGAAAAACTGTTTTTT.

V and J are TRBV5-1 and TRBJ2-1; perhaps D is TRBD1 or TRBD2 (5 bases each). Trimming cost V 4 bases and J 6 bases, with 17 bases left between them. The germline gives CDR1 SGHRS, CDR2 YFSETQ. The CDR3 is 15 amino acids. The DNA for the CDR3 is TGCGCCAGCAGCAGCGGACCCTGGACATCCAATGAGCAGTTCTTC. This encodes CASSSGPWTSNEQFF.